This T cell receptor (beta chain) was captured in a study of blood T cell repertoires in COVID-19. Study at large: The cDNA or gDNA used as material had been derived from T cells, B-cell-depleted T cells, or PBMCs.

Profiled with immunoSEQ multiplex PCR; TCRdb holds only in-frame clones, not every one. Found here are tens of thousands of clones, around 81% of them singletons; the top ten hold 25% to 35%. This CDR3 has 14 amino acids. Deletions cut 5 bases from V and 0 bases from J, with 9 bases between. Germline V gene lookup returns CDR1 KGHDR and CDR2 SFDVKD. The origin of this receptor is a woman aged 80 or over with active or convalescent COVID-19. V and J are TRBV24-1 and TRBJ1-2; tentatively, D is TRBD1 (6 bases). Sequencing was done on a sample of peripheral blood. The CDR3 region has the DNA TGTGCCACCAGTGGGGCAGGGGCTAACTATGGCTACACCTTC. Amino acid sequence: CATSGAGANYGYTF.